The TCR beta chain under discussion was sequenced for a study of OX40 agonist ivuxolimab in advanced cancers. About the study: The dose of intravenous ivuxolimab that patients received every 2 weeks ranged from 0.01 to 10 mg/kg.

Profiling relied on immunoSEQ multiplex PCR, and the TCRdb table lists in-frame clones only, not all of them. The sample records more than 85,000 clones, less than 95% being singletons. CDR3 length: 17 residues. Trimming shortened V by 8 bases and J by 0 bases, and 17 bases separated the two germline ends. The germline CDR1 and CDR2 sequences are KGHSH and LQKENI. The clonotype originates from an adult with an advanced solid tumor such as melanoma, head and neck, liver or kidney cancer. The material sequenced was CD4+ or CD8+ T cells sorted from blood, taken in a trial of the OX40 agonist ivuxolimab. This sequence joins TRBV18 and TRBJ2-6; D is uncertain. Here the CDR3 DNA reads TGTGCCAGCCCCTCGGCCAGCGCGATCTCTGGGGCCAACGTCCTGACTTTC. Its translation is CASPSASAISGANVLTF.